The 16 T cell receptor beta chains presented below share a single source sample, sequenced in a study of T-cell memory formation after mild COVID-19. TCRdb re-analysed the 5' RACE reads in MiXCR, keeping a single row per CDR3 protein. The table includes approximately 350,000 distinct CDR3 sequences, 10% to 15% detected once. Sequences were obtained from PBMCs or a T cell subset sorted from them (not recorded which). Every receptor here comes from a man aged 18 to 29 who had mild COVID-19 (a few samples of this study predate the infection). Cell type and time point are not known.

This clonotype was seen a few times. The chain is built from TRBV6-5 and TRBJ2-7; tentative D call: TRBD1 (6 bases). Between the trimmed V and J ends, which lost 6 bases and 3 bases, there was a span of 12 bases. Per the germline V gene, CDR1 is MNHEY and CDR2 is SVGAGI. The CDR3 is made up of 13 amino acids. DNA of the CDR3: TGTGCCAGCAGCCGAGGACAGCTCTACGAGCAGTACTTC. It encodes CASSRGQLYEQYF.

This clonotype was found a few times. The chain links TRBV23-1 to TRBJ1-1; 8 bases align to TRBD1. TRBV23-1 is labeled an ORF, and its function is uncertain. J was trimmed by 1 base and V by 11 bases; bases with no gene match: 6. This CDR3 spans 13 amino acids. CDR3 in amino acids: CAGQGIRNTEAFF. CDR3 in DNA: TGCGCCGGACAGGGAATCAGGAACACTGAAGCTTTCTTT.

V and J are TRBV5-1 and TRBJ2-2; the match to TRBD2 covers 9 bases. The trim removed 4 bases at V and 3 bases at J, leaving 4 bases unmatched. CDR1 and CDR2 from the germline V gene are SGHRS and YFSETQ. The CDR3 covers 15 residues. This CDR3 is CASSPGLAYTGELFF. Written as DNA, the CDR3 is TGCGCCAGCAGCCCAGGACTAGCGTACACCGGGGAGCTGTTTTTT.

CDR3 loop: CAIMRGVGTDTQYF. In DNA, the CDR3 is TGTGCCATCATGCGGGGGGTTGGCACAGATACGCAGTATTTT. This chain links TRBV10-3 with TRBJ2-3; 8 positions agree with TRBD2. Germline CDR1 and CDR2: ENHRY and SYGVKD. The CDR3 totals 14 residues. Trimming cost V 7 bases and J 1 base; bases outside gene matches: 4.

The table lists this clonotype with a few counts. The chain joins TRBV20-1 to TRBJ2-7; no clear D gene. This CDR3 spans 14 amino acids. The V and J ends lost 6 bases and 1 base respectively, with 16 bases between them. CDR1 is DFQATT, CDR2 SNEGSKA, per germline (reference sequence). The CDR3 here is CSAAGSLTSYEQYF. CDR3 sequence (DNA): TGCAGTGCGGCTGGATCCTTGACTTCCTACGAGCAGTACTTC.

Here the CDR3 reads CASSNREEEAFF. The DNA for the CDR3 is TGTGCCAGCAGTAACAGGGAGGAAGAAGCTTTCTTT. The chain has TRBV12-3 or TRBV12-4 and TRBJ1-1; D is perhaps TRBD1 (6 bases). This CDR3 region has 12 residues. V was trimmed by 5 bases and J by 8 bases, leaving 12 bases between them.

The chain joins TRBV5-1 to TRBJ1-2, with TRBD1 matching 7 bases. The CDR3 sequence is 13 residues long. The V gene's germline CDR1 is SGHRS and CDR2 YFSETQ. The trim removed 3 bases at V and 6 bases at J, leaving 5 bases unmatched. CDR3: CASSYTGDHGYTF. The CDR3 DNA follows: TGCGCCAGCAGCTACACAGGGGATCATGGCTACACCTTC.

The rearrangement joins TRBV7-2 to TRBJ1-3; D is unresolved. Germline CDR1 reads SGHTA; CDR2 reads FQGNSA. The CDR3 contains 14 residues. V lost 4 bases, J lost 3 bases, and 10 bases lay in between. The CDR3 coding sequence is TGTGCCAGCAGCTCCGGACCGGTTGGAAACACCATATATTTT. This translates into CASSSGPVGNTIYF.

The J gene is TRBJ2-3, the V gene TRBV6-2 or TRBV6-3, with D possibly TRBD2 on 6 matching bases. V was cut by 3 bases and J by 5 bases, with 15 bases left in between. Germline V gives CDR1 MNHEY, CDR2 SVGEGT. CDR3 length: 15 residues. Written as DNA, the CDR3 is TGTGCCAGCAGTTATTCGGGGGTCGAGGAAGATACGCAGTATTTT. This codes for CASSYSGVEEDTQYF.

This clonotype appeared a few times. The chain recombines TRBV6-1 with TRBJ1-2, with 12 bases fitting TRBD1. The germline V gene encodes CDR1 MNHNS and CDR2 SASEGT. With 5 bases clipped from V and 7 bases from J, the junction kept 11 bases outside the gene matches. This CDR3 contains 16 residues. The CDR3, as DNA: TGTGCCAGCAGTCCCGCCTGGGGACAGGGGGCTGGTGGCTACACCTTC. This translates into CASSPAWGQGAGGYTF.

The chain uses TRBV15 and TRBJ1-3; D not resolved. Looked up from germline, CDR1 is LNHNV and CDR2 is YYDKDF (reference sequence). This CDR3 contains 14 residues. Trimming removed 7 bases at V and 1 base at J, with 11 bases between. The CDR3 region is CATMRRGSGNTIYF. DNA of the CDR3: TGTGCCACCATGCGCCGCGGTTCTGGAAACACCATATATTTT. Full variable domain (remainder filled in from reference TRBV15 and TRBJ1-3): DAMVIQNPRYQVTQFGKPVTLSCSQTLNHNVMYWYQQKSSQAPKLLFHYYDKDFNNEADTPDNFQSRRPNTSFCFLDIRSPGLGDTAMYLCATMRRGSGNTIYFGEGSWLTVV.

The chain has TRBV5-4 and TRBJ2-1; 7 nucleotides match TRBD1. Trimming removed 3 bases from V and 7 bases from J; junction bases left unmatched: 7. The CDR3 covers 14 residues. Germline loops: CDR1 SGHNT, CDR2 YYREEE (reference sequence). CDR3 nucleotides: TGTGCCAGCAGCTGGACAGGTAGCCGAAATGAGCAGTTCTTC. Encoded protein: CASSWTGSRNEQFF.

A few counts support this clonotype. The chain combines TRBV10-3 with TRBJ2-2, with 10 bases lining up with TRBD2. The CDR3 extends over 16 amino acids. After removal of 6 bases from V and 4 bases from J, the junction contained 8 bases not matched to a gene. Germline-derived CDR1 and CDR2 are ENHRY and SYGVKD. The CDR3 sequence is CAISPSGGVGTGELFF. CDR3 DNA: TGTGCCATCAGCCCTAGCGGGGGAGTAGGCACCGGGGAGCTGTTTTTT.

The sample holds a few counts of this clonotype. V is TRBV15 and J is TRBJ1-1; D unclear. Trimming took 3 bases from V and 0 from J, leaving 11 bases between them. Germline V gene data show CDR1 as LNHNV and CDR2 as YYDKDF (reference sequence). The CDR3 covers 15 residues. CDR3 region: CATSRHGRMNTEAFF. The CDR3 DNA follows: TGTGCCACCAGCAGGCACGGACGGATGAACACTGAAGCTTTCTTT.

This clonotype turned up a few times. For the CDR3, the DNA is TGTGCCAGTATCGGCGCGGGGGCGAGCACAGATACGCAGTATTTT. It is translated as CASIGAGASTDTQYF. The rearrangement joins TRBV19 to TRBJ2-3; TRBD2 is a possible D gene (7 bases). The CDR3 runs 15 residues. V lost 7 bases to trimming and J lost 0 bases, with 14 bases between them. Per germline, CDR1 LNHDA and CDR2 SQIVND (reference sequence). The variable domain in full, with the rest retrieved from reference TRBV19 and TRBJ2-3, is DGGITQSPKYLFRKEGQNVTLSCEQNLNHDAMYWYRQDPGQGLRLIYYSQIVNDFQKGDIAEGYSVSREKKESFPLTVTSAQKNPTAFYLCASIGAGASTDTQYFGPGTRLTVL.

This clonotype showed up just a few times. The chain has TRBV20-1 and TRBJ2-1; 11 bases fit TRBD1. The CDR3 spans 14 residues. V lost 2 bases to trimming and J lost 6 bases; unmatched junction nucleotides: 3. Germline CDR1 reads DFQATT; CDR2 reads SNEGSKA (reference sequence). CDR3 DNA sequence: TGCAGTGCTAGACACGGGACAGGGGGCAATGAGCAGTTCTTC. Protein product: CSARHGTGGNEQFF.